Listed below are T cell receptor beta chains from one sample, sequenced in a study of blood T cell repertoires in COVID-19. The table came from immunoSEQ multiplex PCR; TCRdb's copy has only in-frame clones and leaves some out. The sample contains 130,000 or so clones, 84% of which appear only once. The source material was PBMCs or T cells enriched from blood (not recorded which). These receptors all stem from a woman in her fifties or sixties with acute COVID-19. The CDR3 runs from the conserved cysteine through the conserved F or W. The D gene is left open where the match is weak.

d_call,v_call,j_call,cdr3_nt,cdr3_aa
TRBD1,TRBV28,TRBJ1-6,TGTGCCAGCACCCCCCGCCGGACAGGGACCCGTAATTCACCCCTCCACTTT,CASTPRRTGTRNSPLHF
-,TRBV24-1,TRBJ2-6,TGTGCCACCAGTGACCGGGGACACTCTGGGGCCAACGTCCTGACTTTC,CATSDRGHSGANVLTF
-,TRBV27,TRBJ2-6,TGTGCCAGCAGTTTCAGGGGTGCTGGGGCCAACGTCCTGACTTTC,CASSFRGAGANVLTF
TRBD1,TRBV28,TRBJ1-4,TGTGCCAGCAGTTCCATAGACAGGGGGTCAACTAATGAAAAACTGTTTTTT,CASSSIDRGSTNEKLFF
TRBD1,TRBV24-1,TRBJ2-5,TGTGCCACCAGTGATATAACCGGGACAGGGAAAGAGACCCAGTACTTC,CATSDITGTGKETQYF
TRBD2,TRBV10-3,TRBJ2-1,TGTGCCATCTTAAGGACTAGCCTGGGGCACAATGAGCAGTTCTTC,CAILRTSLGHNEQFF
-,TRBV7-2,TRBJ1-2,TGTGCCAGCAGCCTCGGGTTCTATGGCTACACCTTC,CASSLGFYGYTF
-,TRBV19,TRBJ1-1,TGTGCCAGTACTAGGAGGGGTTTGTTCCCGAACACTGAAGCTTTCTTT,CASTRRGLFPNTEAFF
-,TRBV7-2,TRBJ2-1,TGTGCCAGCAGCTTAAGGGGACTTTGGGGGAACAATGAGCAGTTCTTC,CASSLRGLWGNNEQFF
-,TRBV27,TRBJ2-1,TGTGCCAGCAGCCCTTTAACAGGTTCGGCCTACAATGAGCAGTTCTTC,CASSPLTGSAYNEQFF
TRBD1,TRBV7-3,TRBJ1-1,TGTGCCAGCAGCCCTAGTTGGACAGGGCTGGTCGGCACTGAAGCTTTCTTT,CASSPSWTGLVGTEAFF
-,TRBV11-2,TRBJ2-5,TGTGCCAGCAGCTTAGTACGGCGGCAGTCGGGAGAGACCCAGTACTTC,CASSLVRRQSGETQYF
TRBD2,TRBV5-5,TRBJ2-3,TGTGCCAGCAGCTTGGGGGGACTAGCGGACACAGATACGCAGTATTTT,CASSLGGLADTDTQYF
TRBD1,TRBV7-3,TRBJ2-7,TGTGCCAGCAGCCCGACAGGGACGGGCTACGAGCAGTACTTC,CASSPTGTGYEQYF
-,TRBV21-1,TRBJ2-7,TGTGCCAGCAGCAAAGGAGGCAGTACGAGGTACGAGCAGTACTTC,CASSKGGSTRYEQYF
TRBD2,TRBV5-1,TRBJ2-5,TGCGCCAGCAGCTTGGGCGGGGGGGAGACCCAGTACTTC,CASSLGGGETQYF
-,TRBV11-2,TRBJ1-2,TGTGCCAGCAGCTTAGGGAGTCGCGGCTACACCTTC,CASSLGSRGYTF
-,TRBV11-3,TRBJ1-1,TGTGCCAGCAGCTTCGGGACTGGGAACACTGAAGCTTTCTTT,CASSFGTGNTEAFF
TRBD1,TRBV30,TRBJ1-6,TGTGCCTGGAGTCCGACAGGGGTAGGGTCACCCCTCCACTTT,CAWSPTGVGSPLHF
-,TRBV2,TRBJ2-7,TGTGCCAGCAGGGACAGACGATTGGGCGAGCAGTACTTC,CASRDRRLGEQYF
TRBD1,TRBV7-2,TRBJ2-6,TGTGCCAGCAGCTGGGGACAGGCGGGATCCTCTGGGGCCAACGTCCTGACTTTC,CASSWGQAGSSGANVLTF
-,TRBV7-9,TRBJ1-6,TGTGCCAGCAGCCTCGTCGGTCAGGCGCGGGCTTCACCCCTCCACTTT,CASSLVGQARASPLHF
TRBD1,TRBV3-1/TRBV3-2,TRBJ2-7,TGTGCCAGCAGCCCCCGGGACAGGGTGGGGGAGCAGTACTTC,CASSPRDRVGEQYF